A selection of T cell receptor beta chains follows, all from one sample in a study of cytomegalovirus exposure and HLA in healthy donors. Profiled with immunoSEQ multiplex PCR; TCRdb holds only in-frame clones, not every one. Of about 140,000 clones in the sample, roughly four fifths were seen once. Sequenced material: PBMCs. The receptors derive from a man aged 25 to 40 in good health and CMV-seropositive. Both conserved end residues are part of each CDR3. A D gene is named only where the DNA matches it firmly. Some rows mark clone size as missing; the rest say once, few, many or name a class of expanded clone.

D: TRBD1
J: TRBJ1-2
V: TRBV7-8
size: many
CDR3: CASSLDRLGYTF
DNA: TGTGCCAGCAGCTTGGACAGGCTTGGCTACACCTTC

D: TRBD2
J: TRBJ2-5
V: TRBV9
size: .
CDR3: CASSVTSGGTRETQYF
DNA: TGTGCCAGCAGCGTAACTAGCGGGGGGACTAGAGAGACCCAGTACTTC

D: TRBD2
J: TRBJ2-3
V: TRBV7-2
size: .
CDR3: CASSPPGGGTDTQYF
DNA: TGTGCCAGCAGCCCCCCCGGGGGGGGCACAGATACGCAGTATTTT

D: TRBD1
J: TRBJ2-7
V: TRBV7-6
size: .
CDR3: CASSRGATGGYEQYF
DNA: TGTGCCAGCAGCCGCGGAGCGACAGGGGGCTACGAGCAGTACTTC

D: TRBD1
J: TRBJ2-5
V: TRBV27
size: .
CDR3: CASSSTGYQETQYF
DNA: TGTGCCAGCAGTTCGACAGGGTACCAAGAGACCCAGTACTTC

D: TRBD2
J: TRBJ2-2
V: TRBV19
size: .
CDR3: CASSIGGGISGELFF
DNA: TGTGCCAGTAGTATCGGCGGGGGGATATCCGGGGAGCTGTTTTTT

D: .
J: TRBJ2-5
V: TRBV7-5
size: .
CDR3: CVSPSGQQETQYF
DNA: TGTGTCAGTCCCAGCGGCCAGCAAGAGACCCAGTACTTC

D: .
J: TRBJ2-7
V: TRBV6-5
size: once
CDR3: CASSRDYEQYF
DNA: TGTGCCAGCAGTAGAGACTACGAGCAGTACTTC

D: .
J: TRBJ1-2
V: TRBV7-6
size: few
CDR3: CASSFPGTYGYTF
DNA: TGTGCCAGCAGCTTCCCCGGGACATATGGCTACACCTTC

D: TRBD1
J: TRBJ2-3
V: TRBV11-3
size: once
CDR3: CASSVGQGAGDTQYF
DNA: TGTGCCAGCAGCGTCGGACAGGGGGCTGGGGATACGCAGTATTTT

D: .
J: TRBJ1-1
V: TRBV4-3
size: many
CDR3: CASSAGYRVTEAFF
DNA: TGCGCCAGCAGCGCAGGCTACAGGGTCACTGAAGCTTTCTTT